A selection of T cell receptor beta chains follows, all from one sample in a study of CD8 T cells in ankylosing spondylitis. One entry per CDR3 protein, called by TCRdb with MiXCR from the 5' RACE reads. The profile shows under 950,000 distinct CDR3 sequences, around 20% of them singletons. What was sequenced was blood, either unsorted or a sorted T cell fraction (not recorded which). Receptors originate from a male donor with ankylosing spondylitis. CDR3s include the opening cysteine and the closing phenylalanine or tryptophan.

v_call: TRBV5-1; j_call: TRBJ2-1; cdr3_aa: CASSIPEAGGNNEQFF
v_call: TRBV7-8; j_call: TRBJ2-3; cdr3_aa: CASSLVDLSSTDTQYF
v_call: TRBV5-6; j_call: TRBJ2-3; cdr3_aa: CASSFGLAGTDTQYF
v_call: TRBV9; j_call: TRBJ1-2; cdr3_aa: CASSATYGYTF
v_call: TRBV11-2; j_call: TRBJ2-5; cdr3_aa: CASSLEPEETQYF
v_call: TRBV24-1; j_call: TRBJ2-3; cdr3_aa: CATQAGSYTDTQYF
v_call: TRBV5-1; j_call: TRBJ1-1; cdr3_aa: CASSFGGAMNTEAFF
v_call: TRBV2; j_call: TRBJ2-7; cdr3_aa: CASSEENRDYEQYF
v_call: TRBV12-5; j_call: TRBJ1-1; cdr3_aa: CASGLASDANTEAFF
v_call: TRBV7-9; j_call: TRBJ2-1; cdr3_aa: CASSLAGTSGRALEQFF
v_call: TRBV20-1; j_call: TRBJ2-7; cdr3_aa: CSAPPGPGGEQYF
v_call: TRBV27; j_call: TRBJ1-5; cdr3_aa: CASSPDPNRGRGQPQHF
v_call: TRBV18; j_call: TRBJ1-6; cdr3_aa: CASSTTGGTSNSPLHF
v_call: TRBV7-2; j_call: TRBJ2-7; cdr3_aa: CASSKEWLGEQYF
v_call: TRBV6-2/TRBV6-3; j_call: TRBJ1-5; cdr3_aa: CASSYWTVLQPQHF
v_call: TRBV29-1; j_call: TRBJ2-7; cdr3_aa: CSADFGTAAYF
v_call: TRBV5-1; j_call: TRBJ2-6; cdr3_aa: CASSRPTGKSRSGANVLTF
v_call: TRBV5-1; j_call: TRBJ2-7; cdr3_aa: CASSLEVRAPSAEQYF
v_call: TRBV4-1; j_call: TRBJ2-7; cdr3_aa: CASSHDWEGRNEQYF
v_call: TRBV18; j_call: TRBJ2-3; cdr3_aa: CASSPIRTDTQYF
v_call: TRBV5-6; j_call: TRBJ1-3; cdr3_aa: CASSSGRFLGNTIYF
v_call: TRBV20-1; j_call: TRBJ2-7; cdr3_aa: CSAADDRGAYEQYF
v_call: TRBV12-3/TRBV12-4; j_call: TRBJ2-3; cdr3_aa: CATLQGGTDTQYF
v_call: TRBV28; j_call: TRBJ1-6; cdr3_aa: CASRLVDSPLHF
v_call: TRBV12-3/TRBV12-4; j_call: TRBJ2-4; cdr3_aa: CASSLEQGNIQYF
v_call: TRBV12-3/TRBV12-4; j_call: TRBJ2-5; cdr3_aa: CASRPLAAGQETQYF
v_call: TRBV3-1; j_call: TRBJ1-1; cdr3_aa: CASSQLGQRAFF
v_call: TRBV12-3/TRBV12-4; j_call: TRBJ1-2; cdr3_aa: CASSFEGAVGYTF
v_call: TRBV12-3/TRBV12-4; j_call: TRBJ2-3; cdr3_aa: CASSLRVTDTQYF
v_call: TRBV29-1; j_call: TRBJ2-1; cdr3_aa: CSAYRGNEQFF
v_call: TRBV15; j_call: TRBJ1-4; cdr3_aa: CATSRDLRGDNEKLFF
v_call: TRBV12-3/TRBV12-4; j_call: TRBJ2-5; cdr3_aa: CASSPPLAVETQYF
v_call: TRBV20-1; j_call: TRBJ2-3; cdr3_aa: CSATAGGTSTDTQYF
v_call: TRBV29-1; j_call: TRBJ2-7; cdr3_aa: CSVEKQGSFYEQYF
v_call: TRBV28; j_call: TRBJ1-1; cdr3_aa: CASTLTESYTEAFF
v_call: TRBV15; j_call: TRBJ2-3; cdr3_aa: CATSRDSGVDTQYF
v_call: TRBV5-6; j_call: TRBJ2-3; cdr3_aa: CASSLRGSGGPPTDTQYF
v_call: TRBV10-3; j_call: TRBJ2-1; cdr3_aa: CAIKSGAPYNEQFF
v_call: TRBV20-1; j_call: TRBJ2-3; cdr3_aa: CSARDGTRDTQYF
v_call: TRBV29-1; j_call: TRBJ2-5; cdr3_aa: CSVESLAGETQYF
v_call: TRBV5-6; j_call: TRBJ1-1; cdr3_aa: CASIPRSGSATEAFF
v_call: TRBV4-1; j_call: TRBJ1-3; cdr3_aa: CASSQDPVSYGNTIYF
v_call: TRBV11-3; j_call: TRBJ2-3; cdr3_aa: CASSPPSVAGDTQYF
v_call: TRBV27; j_call: TRBJ2-5; cdr3_aa: CASSRQGSETQYF
v_call: TRBV5-1; j_call: TRBJ1-1; cdr3_aa: CATQGPGNTEAFF
v_call: TRBV4-1; j_call: TRBJ2-3; cdr3_aa: CASSQVGSDTQYF
v_call: TRBV29-1; j_call: TRBJ1-1; cdr3_aa: CSVDVLTGTRGFAEAFF
v_call: TRBV7-2; j_call: TRBJ2-3; cdr3_aa: CAGTSGAGVFTDTQYF